The 11 T cell receptor beta chains in this list originate from one sample, sequenced in a study of T cells in Graves' hyperthyroidism and ophthalmopathy. RNA transcripts were the template for amplifying TCR beta CDR3 regions. A set of HTBI primers served as the primers for a first-round RT-PCR of the TCR CDR3. TCRdb reprocessed the multiplex PCR reads with MiXCR, giving one entry per CDR3 protein. This sample has over 350,000 distinct CDR3 sequences, with around 20% found just once. The specimen was blood. These receptor sequences come from a man between 18 and 29 years old with Graves' ophthalmopathy.

The table lists this clonotype with many counts. The rearrangement joins TRBV5-1 to TRBJ2-5; 8 bases agree with TRBD2. The germline V gene encodes CDR1 SGHRS and CDR2 YFSETQ. There are 16 residues in the CDR3. Losses at the gene ends were 3 bases for V and 4 bases for J; bases not matched to a gene: 11. In nucleotides, the CDR3 is TGCGCCAGCAGCTCTCAAGCGGGGGCCTCGCCAGAGACCCAGTACTTC. This gives the protein CASSSQAGASPETQYF.

This chain links TRBV15 with TRBJ2-3, with 7 bases fitting TRBD2. J was trimmed by 2 bases and V by 1 base; bases with no gene match: 3. The CDR3 has 15 amino acids. Looked up from germline, CDR1 is LNHNV and CDR2 is YYDKDF (reference sequence). This CDR3 is CATSRGSGYTDTQYF. The CDR3 region has the DNA TGTGCCACCAGCAGAGGTAGCGGGTACACAGATACGCAGTATTTT.

The chain couples TRBV19 to TRBJ2-1, with TRBD2 as a possible D gene (7 bases). With 1 base removed from V and 2 bases from J, the gap between germline ends came to 15 bases. CDR3 size: 17 residues. Germline values: CDR1 LNHDA, CDR2 SQIVND (reference sequence). The CDR3 sequence: CASSIASGTPTYNEQFF. The CDR3 nucleotides read TGTGCCAGTAGTATAGCCAGCGGGACACCTACCTACAATGAGCAGTTCTTC. The whole variable domain, filled in from reference TRBV19 and TRBJ2-1, reads DGGITQSPKYLFRKEGQNVTLSCEQNLNHDAMYWYRQDPGQGLRLIYYSQIVNDFQKGDIAEGYSVSREKKESFPLTVTSAQKNPTAFYLCASSIASGTPTYNEQFFGPGTRLTVL.

This clonotype was seen only a few times. The chain is built from TRBV6-2 or TRBV6-3 and TRBJ2-4; D unclear. The V end was cut by 6 bases, the J end by 1 base, with 19 bases between. The germline CDR1 and CDR2 sequences are MNHEY and SVGEGT. This CDR3 contains 17 residues. The CDR3 sequence: CASRPRDGERAKNIQYF. The DNA for the CDR3 is TGTGCCAGCAGGCCAAGGGATGGGGAACGGGCCAAAAACATTCAGTACTTC.

This sequence joins TRBV20-1 and TRBJ2-1; 8 bases line up with TRBD1. The ends lost 2 bases at V and 3 bases at J; junction bases unmatched: 12. The length of the CDR3 is 17 residues. CDR1 is DFQATT and CDR2 is SNEGSKA in the germline V gene (reference sequence). The CDR3, as DNA: TGCAGTGCTAGAAGCAGCAGGACAGGGAGGCTCTACAATGAGCAGTTCTTC. Residues: CSARSSRTGRLYNEQFF.

This sequence joins TRBV6-1 and TRBJ1-6, with D unresolved. V lost 5 bases to trimming and J lost 8 bases, with 7 bases between them. The CDR3 extends over 12 amino acids. In germline, CDR1 is MNHNS, CDR2 SASEGT. CDR3 nucleotides: TGTGCCAGCAGTACCCCGGATTCACCCCTCCACTTT. This sequence encodes CASSTPDSPLHF.

In its sample, this clonotype was seen many times. The rearrangement uses TRBV13 and TRBJ2-5; D not certain. The CDR3 covers 12 residues. Germline lookup yields CDR1 PRHDT and CDR2 FYEKMQ (reference sequence). Trimming took off 5 bases at V and 5 bases at J, with 9 bases between the two ends. CDR3 loop: CASSRLRETQYF. CDR3 nucleotides: TGTGCCAGCAGCCGACTGAGGGAGACCCAGTACTTC.

This clonotype was counted many times. The J gene is TRBJ2-7, the V gene TRBV9; 10 nucleotides agree with TRBD1. There are 12 residues in the CDR3. V trimming: 3 bases; J trimming: 6 bases; junction bases outside the gene matches: 0. Germline V CDR1 and CDR2: SGDLS, YYNGEE. In nucleotides, the CDR3 is TGTGCCAGCAGCGGGACAGGGGGCGAGCAGTACTTC. This codes for CASSGTGGEQYF.

V gene TRBV7-8 combines with J gene TRBJ1-6, with 8 bases identical to TRBD1. CDR3 length equals 15 residues. Germline-derived CDR1 and CDR2 are SGHVS and FQNEAQ. Trimming took 5 bases from V and 7 from J; bases not matched to a gene: 7. CDR3 residues: CASSEVGTGNSPLHF. The CDR3 DNA reads as TGTGCCAGCAGCGAAGTCGGGACAGGAAATTCACCCCTCCACTTT.

The chain combines TRBV5-8 with TRBJ2-3; D may be TRBD2 (6 bases). The germline V gene has CDR1 SGHTS and CDR2 YDEGEE. This CDR3 has 15 amino acids. Trimming removed 0 bases from V and 5 bases from J, with 13 bases in between. CDR3 residues: CASSLAGREEDTQYF. The DNA of the CDR3 is TGTGCCAGCAGCTTGGCCGGCAGGGAGGAAGATACGCAGTATTTT. The variable domain in full, with the rest retrieved from reference TRBV5-8 and TRBJ2-3, is EAGVTQSPTHLIKTRGQQATLRCSPISGHTSVYWYQQALGLGLQFLLWYDEGEERNRGNFPPRFSGRQFPNYSSELNVNALELEDSALYLCASSLAGREEDTQYFGPGTRLTVL.

Ten or more counts support this clonotype. The chain links TRBV7-9 to TRBJ2-1; D could derive from TRBD1 or TRBD2 (5 bases each). V lost 5 bases to trimming and J lost 5 bases, with 19 bases between them. There are 16 residues in the CDR3. The germline gives CDR1 SEHNR, CDR2 FQNEAQ (reference sequence). The CDR3 DNA reads TGTGCCAGCAGCCCCCGGGGCGGTGATTTCGACAATGAGCAGTTCTTC. Translated, it gives CASSPRGGDFDNEQFF.